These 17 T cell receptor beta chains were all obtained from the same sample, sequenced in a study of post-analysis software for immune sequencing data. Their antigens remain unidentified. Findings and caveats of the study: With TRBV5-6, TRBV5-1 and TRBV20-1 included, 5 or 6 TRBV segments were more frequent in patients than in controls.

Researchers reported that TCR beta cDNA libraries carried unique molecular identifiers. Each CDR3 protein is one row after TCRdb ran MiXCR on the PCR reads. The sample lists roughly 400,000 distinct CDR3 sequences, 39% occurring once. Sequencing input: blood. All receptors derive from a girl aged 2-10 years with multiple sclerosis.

CDR3 amino acids: CGSSGQGAQGYTF. The CDR3 nucleotides are TGCGGCAGTTCGGGACAGGGGGCGCAGGGCTACACCTTC. V gene TRBV20-1 combines with J gene TRBJ1-2; 12 bases are a match to TRBD1. This CDR3 spans 13 amino acids. Germline-derived CDR1 and CDR2 are DFQATT and SNEGSKA (reference sequence).

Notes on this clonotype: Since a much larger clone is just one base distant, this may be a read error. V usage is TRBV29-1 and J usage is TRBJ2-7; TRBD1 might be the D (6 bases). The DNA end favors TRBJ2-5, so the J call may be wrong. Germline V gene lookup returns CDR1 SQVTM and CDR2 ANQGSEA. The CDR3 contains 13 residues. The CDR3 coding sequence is TGCAGCATTGAAGGTCAGGGGATGGAGACCCAGTACTTC. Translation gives CSIEGQGMETQYF.

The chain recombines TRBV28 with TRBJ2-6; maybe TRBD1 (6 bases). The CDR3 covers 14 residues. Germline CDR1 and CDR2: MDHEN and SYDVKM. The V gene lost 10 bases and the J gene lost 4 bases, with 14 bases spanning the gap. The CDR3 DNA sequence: TGTGCCATCCCACAGGGAAGGGGGGCCAACGTCCTGACTTTC. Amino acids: CAIPQGRGANVLTF.

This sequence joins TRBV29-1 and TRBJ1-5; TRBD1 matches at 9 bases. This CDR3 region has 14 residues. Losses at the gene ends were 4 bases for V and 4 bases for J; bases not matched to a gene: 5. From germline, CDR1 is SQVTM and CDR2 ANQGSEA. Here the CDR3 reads CSVGTGVWNQPQHF. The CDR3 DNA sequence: TGCAGCGTTGGGACAGGGGTATGGAATCAGCCCCAGCATTTT.

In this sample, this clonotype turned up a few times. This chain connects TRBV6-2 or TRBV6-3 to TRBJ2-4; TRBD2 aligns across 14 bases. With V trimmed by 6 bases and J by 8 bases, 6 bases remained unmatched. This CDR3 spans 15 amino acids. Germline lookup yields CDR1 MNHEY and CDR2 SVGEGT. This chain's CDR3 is CASSAGTSGRYIQYF. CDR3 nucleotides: TGTGCCAGCAGCGCGGGGACTAGCGGGAGATACATTCAGTACTTC.

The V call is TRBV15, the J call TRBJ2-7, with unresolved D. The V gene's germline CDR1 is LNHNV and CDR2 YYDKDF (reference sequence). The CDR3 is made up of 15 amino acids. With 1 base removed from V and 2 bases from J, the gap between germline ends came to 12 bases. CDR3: CATSRGSDRTYEQYF. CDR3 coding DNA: TGTGCCACCAGCAGAGGCTCAGACCGTACCTACGAGCAGTACTTC.

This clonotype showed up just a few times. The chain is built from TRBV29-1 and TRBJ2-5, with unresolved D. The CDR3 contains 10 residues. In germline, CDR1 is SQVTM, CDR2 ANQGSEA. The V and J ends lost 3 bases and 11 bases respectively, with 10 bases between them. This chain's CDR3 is CSVEWVEQYF. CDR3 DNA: TGCAGCGTTGAGTGGGTTGAGCAGTACTTC.

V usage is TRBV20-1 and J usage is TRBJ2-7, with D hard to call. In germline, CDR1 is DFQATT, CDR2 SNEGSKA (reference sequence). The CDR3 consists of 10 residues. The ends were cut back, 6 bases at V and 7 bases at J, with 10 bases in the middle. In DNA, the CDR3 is TGCAGTGCAAGGGCAAGGGAGCAGTACTTC. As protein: CSARAREQYF.

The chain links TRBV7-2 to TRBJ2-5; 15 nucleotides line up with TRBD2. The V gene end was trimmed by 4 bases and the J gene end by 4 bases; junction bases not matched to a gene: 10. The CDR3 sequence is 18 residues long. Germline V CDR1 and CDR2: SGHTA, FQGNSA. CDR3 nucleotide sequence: TGTGCCAGCAGCTACGGGACTAGCGGGGGGACGTCTTTAGAGACCCAGTACTTC. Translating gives CASSYGTSGGTSLETQYF.

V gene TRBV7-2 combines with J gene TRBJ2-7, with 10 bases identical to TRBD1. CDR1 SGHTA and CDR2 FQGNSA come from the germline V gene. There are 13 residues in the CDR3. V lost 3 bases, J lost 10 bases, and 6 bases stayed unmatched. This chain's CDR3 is CASSFTGQGPQYF. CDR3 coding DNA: TGTGCCAGCAGCTTCACGGGACAGGGGCCCCAGTACTTC.

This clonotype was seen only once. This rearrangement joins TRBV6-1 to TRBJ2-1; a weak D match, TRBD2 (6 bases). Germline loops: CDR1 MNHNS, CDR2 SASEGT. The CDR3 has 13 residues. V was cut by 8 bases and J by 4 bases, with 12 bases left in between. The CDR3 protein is CASAGGRYNEQFF. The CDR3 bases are TGTGCCAGCGCCGGAGGGCGGTACAATGAGCAGTTCTTC.

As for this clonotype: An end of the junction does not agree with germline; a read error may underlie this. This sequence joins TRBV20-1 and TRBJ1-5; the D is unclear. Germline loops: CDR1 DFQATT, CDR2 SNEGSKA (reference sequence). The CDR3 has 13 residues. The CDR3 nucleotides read TGCAGTGCTAGAGCACTGCCAAATCGGCCCCAGCATTTT. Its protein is CSARALPNRPQHF.

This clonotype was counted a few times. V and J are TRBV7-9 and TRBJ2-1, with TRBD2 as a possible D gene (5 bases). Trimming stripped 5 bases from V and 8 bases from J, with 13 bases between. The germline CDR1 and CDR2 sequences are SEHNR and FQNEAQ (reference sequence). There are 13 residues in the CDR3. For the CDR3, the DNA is TGTGCCAGCAGCCACCGAGGGATGTATGAGCAGTTCTTC. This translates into CASSHRGMYEQFF.

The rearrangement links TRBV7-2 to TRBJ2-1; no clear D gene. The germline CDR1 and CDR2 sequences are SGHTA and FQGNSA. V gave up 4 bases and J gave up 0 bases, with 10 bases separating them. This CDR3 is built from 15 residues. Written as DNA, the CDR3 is TGTGCCAGCAGCTCAGGACCTTCCTCCTACAATGAGCAGTTCTTC. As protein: CASSSGPSSYNEQFF.

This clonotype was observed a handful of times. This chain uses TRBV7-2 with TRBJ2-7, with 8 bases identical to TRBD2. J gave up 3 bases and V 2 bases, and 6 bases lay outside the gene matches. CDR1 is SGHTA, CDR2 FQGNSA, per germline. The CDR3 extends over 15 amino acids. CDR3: CASSLRPGGNYEQYF. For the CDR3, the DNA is TGTGCCAGCAGCTTAAGGCCGGGAGGGAACTACGAGCAGTACTTC.

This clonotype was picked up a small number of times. CDR3 in DNA: TGTGCCAGCAGCCCTGAGACCATACCATATGGCTACACCTTC. It codes for CASSPETIPYGYTF. The chain recombines TRBV7-9 with TRBJ1-2, with D hard to call. CDR3 length: 14 residues. Per the germline V gene, CDR1 is SEHNR and CDR2 is FQNEAQ (reference sequence). The V end was cut by 5 bases, the J end by 5 bases, with 15 bases between.

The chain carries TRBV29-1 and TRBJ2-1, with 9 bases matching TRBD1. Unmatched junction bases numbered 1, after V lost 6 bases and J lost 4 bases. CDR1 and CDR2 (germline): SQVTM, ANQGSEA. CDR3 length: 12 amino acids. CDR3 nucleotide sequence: TGCAGCGTCGGACAGGGGTACAATGAGCAGTTCTTC. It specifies CSVGQGYNEQFF.